This T cell receptor beta chain was obtained from a study of liver allograft versus peripheral blood T cells. Overall study: Transplanted livers and recipients' peripheral blood had their T cell receptor repertoires compared.

TCRdb recomputed calls from the reads with MiXCR, one row per CDR3 protein. Of about 16,000 distinct CDR3 sequences listed, roughly 21% are singletons. In the case of this clonotype: What it binds is unknown.

General study results and limits: Peripheral blood T cell receptor repertoires reportedly differed from those found within liver allografts.

Germline V gives CDR1 MNHEY, CDR2 SMNVEV (reference sequence). This CDR3 has 13 residues. V was trimmed by 6 bases and J by 6 bases, leaving 12 bases between them. The origin of this receptor is a human patient who had a liver transplant. Part of the T cells may come from the graft donor. This rearrangement joins TRBV27 to TRBJ1-3; D remains ambiguous. This CDR3 is CASRGKTSNTIYF. The CDR3 coding sequence is TGTGCCAGCAGGGGGAAGACCTCAAACACCATATATTTT.